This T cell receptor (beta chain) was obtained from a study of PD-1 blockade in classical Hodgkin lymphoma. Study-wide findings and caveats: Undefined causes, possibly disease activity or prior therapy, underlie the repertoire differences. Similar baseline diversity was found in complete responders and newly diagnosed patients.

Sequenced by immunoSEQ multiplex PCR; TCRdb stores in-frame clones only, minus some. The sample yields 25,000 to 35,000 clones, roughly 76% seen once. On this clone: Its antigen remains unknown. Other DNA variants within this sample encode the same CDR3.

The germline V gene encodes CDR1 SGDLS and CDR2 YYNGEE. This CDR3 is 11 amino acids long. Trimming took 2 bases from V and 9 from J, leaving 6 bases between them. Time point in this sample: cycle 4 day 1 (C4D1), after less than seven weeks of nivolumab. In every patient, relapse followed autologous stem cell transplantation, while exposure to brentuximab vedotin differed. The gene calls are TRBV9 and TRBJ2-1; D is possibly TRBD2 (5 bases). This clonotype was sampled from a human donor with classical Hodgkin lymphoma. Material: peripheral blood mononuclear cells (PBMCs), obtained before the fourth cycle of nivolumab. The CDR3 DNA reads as TGTGCCAGCAGCGTTGGGAGTGAGCAGTTCTTC. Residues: CASSVGSEQFF.